What follows are 15 T cell receptor beta chains derived from one specimen sequenced in a study of CD8 T cells in Susac syndrome. Random-hexamer reverse transcription was applied to about 0.45 to 1 ug RNA. TCRdb redid the calling of the immunoSEQ multiplex PCR reads with MiXCR, one entry per CDR3 protein. The table lists around 120,000 distinct CDR3 sequences, roughly 94% of them singletons. Sequenced: CD4+ T cells from PBMCs. The receptors derive from a human donor with multiple sclerosis.

The V and J genes are TRBV12-5 and TRBJ1-1, with unresolved D. CDR3 size: 13 residues. V lost 6 bases to trimming and J lost 2 bases, with 10 bases between them. Germline loops: CDR1 LGHNT, CDR2 FRNRAP. The CDR3 loop reads CASGPAHNTEAFF. The CDR3 DNA is TGTGCTAGTGGCCCTGCGCATAACACTGAAGCTTTCTTT.

CDR3 sequence (DNA): TGTGCCAGCAGTGAAGTGAGAGGGGGCCACAATGAGCAGTTCTTC. It codes for CASSEVRGGHNEQFF. The chain is built from TRBV2 and TRBJ2-1, with 7 positions matching TRBD1. V shed 1 base, J shed 5 bases, and the junction held 5 bases outside the gene matches. This CDR3 has 15 amino acids. Germline V gene sequence: CDR1 SNHLY, CDR2 FYNNEI.

The CDR3 DNA follows: TGTGCCAGCAGTGACCAGTTCTACGAGCAGTACTTC. Amino acids: CASSDQFYEQYF. The chain joins TRBV27 to TRBJ2-7; D is undetermined. The germline V and J ends were trimmed by 5 bases and 3 bases, with 8 bases remaining between them. Germline CDR1 and CDR2: MNHEY and SMNVEV (reference sequence). The CDR3 has 12 residues.

V and J are TRBV30 and TRBJ1-1; D not resolved. V dropped 3 bases and J dropped 0 bases, with 20 bases sitting between them. The CDR3 has 17 residues. Per germline, CDR1 GTSNPN and CDR2 SVGIG (reference sequence). CDR3: CAWSIILGGLMNTEAFF. The CDR3 coding sequence is TGTGCCTGGAGCATCATCCTTGGTGGGCTCATGAACACTGAAGCTTTCTTT. Drawing the rest from reference TRBV30 and TRBJ1-1, the complete variable domain is SQTIHQWPATLVQPVGSPLSLECTVEGTSNPNLYWYRQAAGRGLQLLFYSVGIGQISSEVPQNLSASRPQDRQFILSSKKLLLSDSGFYLCAWSIILGGLMNTEAFFGQGTRLTVV.

The chain has TRBV18 and TRBJ2-1; D remains unclear. CDR3 size: 14 residues. Germline V lookup: CDR1 KGHSH, CDR2 LQKENI. V lost 0 bases to trimming and J lost 7 bases, with 10 bases between them. The CDR3 protein is CASSPPANSNEQFF. DNA for the CDR3: TGTGCCAGCTCACCACCGGCGAATTCTAATGAGCAGTTCTTC.

The chain links TRBV27 to TRBJ1-2, with D uncertain. The germline V gene has CDR1 MNHEY and CDR2 SMNVEV (reference sequence). CDR3 length: 14 amino acids. V was pared by 0 bases and J by 1 base, with 6 bases between. The CDR3 reads CASSLSQLNYGYTF. The CDR3 DNA follows: TGTGCCAGCAGTTTATCTCAGCTTAACTATGGCTACACCTTC.

The chain carries TRBV3-1 and TRBJ1-5; TRBD1 might be the D (6 bases). Trimming removed 6 bases at V and 5 bases at J, with 11 bases between. CDR1 is LGHDT and CDR2 is YNNKEL in the germline V gene (reference sequence). This CDR3 contains 13 residues. DNA of the CDR3: TGTGCCAGCAGTCACAGGGAAGATCAGCCCCAGCATTTT. Translated: CASSHREDQPQHF. The full variable domain, rest sourced from reference TRBV3-1 and TRBJ1-5, is DTAVSQTPKYLVTQMGNDKSIKCEQNLGHDTMYWYKQDSKKFLKIMFSYNNKELIINETVPNRFSPKSPDKAHLNLHINSLELGDSAVYFCASSHREDQPQHFGDGTRLSIL.

The chain links TRBV5-1 to TRBJ2-1, with TRBD1 matching 8 bases. Germline CDR1 is SGHRS and CDR2 is YFSETQ. This CDR3 region has 15 residues. V was clipped by 4 bases and J by 4 bases; unmatched bases: 7. The CDR3: CASSPRQGTYNEQFF. CDR3 sequence (DNA): TGCGCCAGCAGCCCCCGACAGGGGACTTACAATGAGCAGTTCTTC. The entire variable domain, with the rest obtained from reference TRBV5-1 and TRBJ2-1, is as follows: KAGVTQTPRYLIKTRGQQVTLSCSPISGHRSVSWYQQTPGQGLQFLFEYFSETQRNKGNFPGRFSGRQFSNSRSEMNVSTLELGDSALYLCASSPRQGTYNEQFFGPGTRLTVL.

V and J are TRBV10-3 and TRBJ2-6; D is possibly TRBD2 (5 bases). The CDR3 length is 15 residues. V was clipped by 4 bases and J by 3 bases, with 10 bases between them. The germline gives CDR1 ENHRY, CDR2 SYGVKD. CDR3 protein: CAISARVGGANVLTF. In DNA, the CDR3 is TGTGCCATCAGTGCGCGGGTTGGTGGGGCCAACGTCCTGACTTTC.

The rearrangement uses TRBV6-1 and TRBJ2-5; 10 nucleotides match TRBD1. The CDR3 runs to 16 residues. V was clipped by 6 bases and J by 0 bases; unmatched bases: 7. CDR1 and CDR2 (germline): MNHNS, SASEGT. The CDR3 spells CASRDPGQGYQETQYF. The CDR3 region has the DNA TGTGCCAGCAGAGACCCGGGACAGGGGTACCAAGAGACCCAGTACTTC.

V is TRBV7-9 and J is TRBJ1-5; 10 bases fit TRBD1. With V trimmed by 3 bases and J by 6 bases, 8 bases remained unmatched. The CDR3 covers 16 residues. Germline values: CDR1 SEHNR, CDR2 FQNEAQ (reference sequence). The chain's CDR3 is CASSFSTGGPAQPQHF. Written as DNA, the CDR3 is TGTGCCAGCAGCTTTTCGACAGGGGGCCCGGCTCAGCCCCAGCATTTT.

The rearrangement links TRBV6-5 to TRBJ2-7; 8 nucleotides agree with TRBD1. After removal of 11 bases from V and 3 bases from J, the junction contained 9 bases not matched to a gene. CDR3 size: 13 residues. CDR1 and CDR2 from the germline V gene are MNHEY and SVGAGI. The CDR3 DNA reads as TGTGCCTCTTCCCCGGGACAGGTCTACGAGCAGTACTTC. Protein product: CASSPGQVYEQYF.

The chain joins TRBV28 to TRBJ2-1; a weak D match, TRBD2 (6 bases). This CDR3 has 16 residues. V lost 5 bases, J lost 4 bases, and 18 bases lay in between. Germline CDR1 MDHEN, CDR2 SYDVKM. CDR3 DNA sequence: TGTGCCAGCAGTCCTTCGGGTAGCGGCCAATACAATGAGCAGTTCTTC. The encoded protein is CASSPSGSGQYNEQFF.

This CDR3 is CSAGEAQGSGYGYTF. In DNA form, the CDR3 reads TGCAGCGCCGGAGAGGCGCAGGGTTCCGGCTATGGCTACACCTTC. The genes are TRBV29-1 and TRBJ1-2; maybe TRBD1 (5 bases). Germline V gives CDR1 SQVTM, CDR2 ANQGSEA. V shed 7 bases and J shed 4 bases, with 22 bases lying between them. The CDR3 contains 15 residues.

This rearrangement joins TRBV5-1 to TRBJ2-5; 7 bases align to TRBD1. The CDR3 spans 15 residues. Unmatched junction bases numbered 14, after V lost 7 bases and J lost 5 bases. Germline assignment: CDR1 SGHRS and CDR2 YFSETQ. For the CDR3, the DNA is TGCGCCAGCGGAGCGGCCGACAGGGTTGGGGAGACCCAGTACTTC. The encoded protein is CASGAADRVGETQYF.